What follows is one TCR beta chain and its context. Authors' processing steps: From reference gene primer amplification, estimates of nucleated cell counts were derived. The data were produced by immunoSEQ multiplex PCR, yet TCRdb's version contains in-frame clones alone and is incomplete. For V, J and clone size, that table is used; D and trimming come from the DNA. The sample lists more than 50,000 clones, 75% to 90% occurring once. Germline CDR1 reads MNHEY; CDR2 reads SVGAGI. The CDR3 covers 14 residues. V lost 5 bases, J lost 6 bases, and 14 bases lay in between. The data stem from a study of blood T cell repertoires in COVID-19. For the study at large: Acute and convalescent COVID-19 specimens originated in the United States, Italy and Spain. T cells, B-cell-depleted T cells, or PBMCs supplied cDNA or gDNA.

Sequencing was done on a sample of peripheral blood. The source is a human donor in a cohort sampled during active COVID-19. The chain joins TRBV6-5 to TRBJ1-3, with D uncertain. In DNA, the CDR3 is TGTGCCAGCAGTAGTAGTGTTTCGGTAAACACCATATATTTT. Residues: CASSSSVSVNTIYF.